The 25 T cell receptor beta chains listed next were all sequenced from one sample in a study of cytomegalovirus exposure and HLA in healthy donors. Primers included in the PCR were 60 Vbeta and 13 Jbeta primers. This table comes from immunoSEQ multiplex PCR, and its TCRdb copy is limited to in-frame clones, with some not included. The data contain 97,000 or so clones, 70% to 80% of them singletons. Sequencing input: PBMCs. The source of these receptors is a male donor in good health and CMV-seropositive.

This chain's CDR3 is CASNELAGTGELFF. The CDR3 nucleotides are TGTGCCAGCAACGAACTAGCGGGGACCGGGGAGCTGTTTTTT. V gene TRBV2 combines with J gene TRBJ2-2; 10 bases are a match to TRBD2. The CDR3 consists of 14 residues. Germline CDR1 and CDR2: SNHLY and FYNNEI. V trimming: 7 bases; J trimming: 5 bases; junction bases outside the gene matches: 4. Using reference TRBV2 and TRBJ2-2 for the parts outside the CDR3, the full variable domain is EPEVTQTPSHQVTQMGQEVILRCVPISNHLYFYWYRQILGQKVEFLVSFYNNEISEKSEIFDDQFSVERPDGSNFTLKIRSTKLEDSAMYFCASNELAGTGELFFGEGSRLTVL.

The chain employs TRBV29-1 and TRBJ2-7, with 12 bases aligning to TRBD1. CDR1 is SQVTM and CDR2 is ANQGSEA in the germline V gene. This CDR3 is 15 amino acids long. With V trimmed by 3 bases and J by 5 bases, 8 bases remained unmatched. CDR3 DNA: TGCAGCGTTGACGGGACAGGGGGCGCTGACCACGAGCAGTACTTC. Translated, it gives CSVDGTGGADHEQYF.

The chain joins TRBV5-1 to TRBJ2-1; TRBD2 agrees at 8 bases. The V segment lost 4 bases and the J segment 7 bases; nucleotides outside the gene matches: 10. The germline V gene has CDR1 SGHRS and CDR2 YFSETQ. The CDR3 extends over 15 amino acids. The CDR3 DNA follows: TGCGCCAGCAGCCGGGGCCAGCGGGAGATGAATGAGCAGTTCTTC. Amino acid sequence: CASSRGQREMNEQFF.

CDR3 nucleotides: TGTGCCAGCAGCTCTAGGGGGGGGACAGGGGTTTCACCCCTCCACTTT. Protein: CASSSRGGTGVSPLHF. The chain recombines TRBV7-2 with TRBJ1-6; 10 positions match TRBD1. Germline V CDR1 and CDR2: SGHTA, FQGNSA. Unmatched junction bases numbered 9, after V lost 4 bases and J lost 9 bases. There are 16 residues in the CDR3.

The gene calls are TRBV2 and TRBJ2-7, with D possibly matching TRBD2 (5 bases). V was trimmed by 2 bases and J by 8 bases, leaving 10 bases between them. CDR3 length: 12 residues. CDR1 and CDR2 (germline): SNHLY, FYNNEI. CDR3 DNA: TGTGCCAGCAGTGAACAGCTAGCCAAGCAGTACTTC. Protein product: CASSEQLAKQYF.

The rearrangement uses TRBV4-1 and TRBJ2-7; no clear D gene. Between the trimmed V and J ends, which lost 0 bases and 3 bases, there was a span of 9 bases. This CDR3 region has 14 residues. In germline, CDR1 is MGHRA, CDR2 YSYEKL. The CDR3 sequence: CASSQDIPDYEQYF. DNA for the CDR3: TGCGCCAGCAGCCAAGATATCCCAGACTACGAGCAGTACTTC.

In its sample, this clone was seen a few times. The chain uses TRBV6-1 and TRBJ2-4; D is perhaps TRBD2 (6 bases). The germline V gene has CDR1 MNHNS and CDR2 SASEGT. V was pared by 0 bases and J by 8 bases, with 17 bases between. This CDR3 has 16 residues. CDR3 residues: CASSEAFGAGRYIQYF. CDR3 DNA sequence: TGTGCCAGCAGTGAAGCTTTTGGGGCTGGGAGGTACATTCAGTACTTC.

V is TRBV7-7 and J is TRBJ2-7; 8 nucleotides align to TRBD2. The CDR3 length is 14 residues. Germline CDR1 and CDR2: SSHAT and FNYEAQ (reference sequence). Losses at the gene ends were 2 bases for V and 5 bases for J; bases not matched to a gene: 5. CDR3 protein: CASSLSSGSDEQYF. As DNA, the CDR3 is TGTGCCAGCAGCTTAAGCAGCGGGAGCGACGAGCAGTACTTC.

This chain uses TRBV27 with TRBJ1-4; D gene ambiguous. CDR1 is MNHEY and CDR2 is SMNVEV in the germline V gene (reference sequence). The germline V and J ends were trimmed by 5 bases and 5 bases, with 9 bases remaining between them. The CDR3 is made up of 13 amino acids. The CDR3 region is CASSGQANEKLFF. The CDR3 DNA is TGTGCCAGCAGTGGGCAGGCCAATGAAAAACTGTTTTTT.

For this clone: This sample also contains other DNA sequences that code for the same CDR3. This chain joins TRBV28 and TRBJ2-7, with a tentative D call TRBD1 (5 bases). Trimming pared 2 bases from V and 2 bases from J, leaving 7 bases between. Germline CDR1 is MDHEN and CDR2 is SYDVKM. This CDR3 comprises 13 residues. CDR3 DNA sequence: TGTGCCAGCAGTTTAGACAGAACCTACGAGCAGTACTTC. It translates to CASSLDRTYEQYF.

The rearrangement joins TRBV4-1 to TRBJ2-3, with D maybe TRBD1 (6 bases). This CDR3 is built from 16 residues. V lost 5 bases to trimming and J lost 0 bases, with 15 bases between them. CDR1 is MGHRA and CDR2 is YSYEKL in the germline V gene. CDR3 coding DNA: TGCGCCAGCAGCTCGACGGACAGTCCTAGCACAGATACGCAGTATTTT. Protein: CASSSTDSPSTDTQYF.

The chain uses TRBV7-9 and TRBJ2-7; unclear D gene. The ends were cut back, 4 bases at V and 9 bases at J, with 10 bases in the middle. This CDR3 has 11 amino acids. Germline CDR1 reads SEHNR; CDR2 reads FQNEAQ (reference sequence). As DNA, the CDR3 is TGTGCCAGCAGCTCTGTCCGTAGGCAGTACTTC. The encoded protein is CASSSVRRQYF. The full variable domain, in which reference TRBV7-9 and TRBJ2-7 provide the parts outside the CDR3, is DTGVSQNPRHKITKRGQNVTFRCDPISEHNRLYWYRQTLGQGPEFLTYFQNEAQLEKSRLLSDRFSAERPKGSFSTLEIQRTEQGDSAMYLCASSSVRRQYFGPGTRLTVT.

The rearrangement joins TRBV29-1 to TRBJ2-1; TRBD2 aligns across 9 bases. Germline assignment: CDR1 SQVTM and CDR2 ANQGSEA. Trimming cost V 0 bases and J 4 bases; bases outside gene matches: 10. The CDR3 extends over 17 amino acids. The CDR3 nucleotides read TGCAGCGTTGAAGATCCTAGGGCTAGCGGGACGTACAATGAGCAGTTCTTC. As protein: CSVEDPRASGTYNEQFF.

V usage is TRBV25-1 and J usage is TRBJ2-1; 7 nucleotides line up with TRBD2. The CDR3 covers 15 residues. V was pared by 5 bases and J by 3 bases, with 7 bases of the junction left unmatched. In germline, CDR1 is MGHDK, CDR2 SYGVNS. This CDR3 is CASSSAGAGYNEQFF. The CDR3, as DNA: TGTGCCAGCAGTTCCGCGGGAGCAGGCTACAATGAGCAGTTCTTC.

Only a few counts were recorded for this clone. The chain combines TRBV6-5 with TRBJ2-1; 7 bases are a match to TRBD2. Germline trimming cut 2 bases from V and 2 bases from J; bases unmatched to any gene: 3. In germline, CDR1 is MNHEY, CDR2 SVGAGI. The CDR3 is 15 residues long. The DNA of the CDR3 is TGTGCCAGCAGTTACCGAAGCGGGACCTACAATGAGCAGTTCTTC. Translating gives CASSYRSGTYNEQFF.

CDR3 nucleotides: TGTGCCAGTAGTATGGGGAAGGGGCCCGCCAAAAACATTCAGTACTTC. Translated: CASSMGKGPAKNIQYF. This chain uses TRBV19 with TRBJ2-4, with TRBD1 as a possible D gene (5 bases). CDR1 LNHDA and CDR2 SQIVND come from the germline V gene (reference sequence). The V gene lost 3 bases and the J gene lost 1 base, with 13 bases spanning the gap. This CDR3 is 16 amino acids long. Complete variable domain (other parts from reference TRBV19 and TRBJ2-4): DGGITQSPKYLFRKEGQNVTLSCEQNLNHDAMYWYRQDPGQGLRLIYYSQIVNDFQKGDIAEGYSVSREKKESFPLTVTSAQKNPTAFYLCASSMGKGPAKNIQYFGAGTRLSVL.

The chain recombines TRBV11-2 with TRBJ1-4; tentative D call: TRBD1 (5 bases). Per the germline V gene, CDR1 is SGHAT and CDR2 is FQNNGV. The length of the CDR3 is 16 residues. V lost 0 bases, J lost 4 bases, and 12 bases lay in between. Written as DNA, the CDR3 is TGTGCCAGCAGCTTAGATACCAGGGTCTATAATGAAAAACTGTTTTTT. Protein product: CASSLDTRVYNEKLFF. The full variable domain, with the rest looked up from reference TRBV11-2 and TRBJ1-4, is EAGVAQSPRYKIIEKRQSVAFWCNPISGHATLYWYQQILGQGPKLLIQFQNNGVVDDSQLPKDRFSAERLKGVDSTLKIQPAKLEDSAVYLCASSLDTRVYNEKLFFGSGTQLSVL.

V and J are TRBV7-9 and TRBJ2-7; the match to TRBD2 covers 16 bases. The germline CDR1 and CDR2 sequences are SEHNR and FQNEAQ (reference sequence). V dropped 5 bases and J dropped 0; count of bases not matched to a gene: 10. This CDR3 has 19 residues. The CDR3 sequence: CASSTKGTSGGVGSYEQYF. As DNA, the CDR3 is TGTGCCAGCAGCACGAAGGGGACTAGCGGGGGGGTCGGCTCCTACGAGCAGTACTTC. Supplemented by reference TRBV7-9 and TRBJ2-7, the full variable domain reads DTGVSQNPRHKITKRGQNVTFRCDPISEHNRLYWYRQTLGQGPEFLTYFQNEAQLEKSRLLSDRFSAERPKGSFSTLEIQRTEQGDSAMYLCASSTKGTSGGVGSYEQYFGPGTRLTVT.

The chain uses TRBV5-1 and TRBJ2-1; maybe TRBD2 (6 bases). The V gene's germline CDR1 is SGHRS and CDR2 YFSETQ. This CDR3 region has 16 residues. With 0 bases removed from V and 0 bases from J, the gap between germline ends came to 10 bases. CDR3 region: CASSLAQAGSYNEQFF. The CDR3 region has the DNA TGCGCCAGCAGCTTGGCCCAAGCGGGCTCCTACAATGAGCAGTTCTTC. Based on the CDR3 plus reference TRBV5-1 and TRBJ2-1, the full variable domain is KAGVTQTPRYLIKTRGQQVTLSCSPISGHRSVSWYQQTPGQGLQFLFEYFSETQRNKGNFPGRFSGRQFSNSRSEMNVSTLELGDSALYLCASSLAQAGSYNEQFFGPGTRLTVL.

This chain links TRBV7-2 with TRBJ2-1, with D possibly TRBD1 on 7 matching bases. This CDR3 has 17 amino acids. Germline-derived CDR1 and CDR2 are SGHTA and FQGNSA. V was pared by 0 bases and J by 7 bases, with 19 bases between. The CDR3: CASSLAVPGGSRNEQFF. The CDR3 region has the DNA TGTGCCAGCAGCTTAGCGGTTCCAGGGGGGAGTCGGAATGAGCAGTTCTTC.

The table lists this clone with a count of one. The V call is TRBV2, the J call TRBJ1-2; possibly TRBD1 for D (6 bases). V was cut by 8 bases and J by 0 bases, with 10 bases left in between. There are 13 residues in the CDR3. CDR1 SNHLY and CDR2 FYNNEI come from the germline V gene. The DNA of the CDR3 is TGTGCCAGCTTCAGGGGACCTAACTATGGCTACACCTTC. This encodes CASFRGPNYGYTF.

This clone was observed once. The chain combines TRBV5-1 with TRBJ2-7; possibly TRBD1 for D (5 bases). Trimming shortened V by 3 bases and J by 2 bases, and 9 bases separated the two germline ends. The length of the CDR3 is 13 residues. Germline assignment: CDR1 SGHRS and CDR2 YFSETQ. The CDR3 is CASSSTATYEQYF. The CDR3 region has the DNA TGCGCCAGCAGCTCGACAGCTACCTACGAGCAGTACTTC. Complete variable domain (other parts from reference TRBV5-1 and TRBJ2-7): KAGVTQTPRYLIKTRGQQVTLSCSPISGHRSVSWYQQTPGQGLQFLFEYFSETQRNKGNFPGRFSGRQFSNSRSEMNVSTLELGDSALYLCASSSTATYEQYFGPGTRLTVT.

The J gene is TRBJ2-7, the V gene TRBV28; D is possibly TRBD2 (6 bases). Trimming took off 6 bases at V and 4 bases at J, with 16 bases between the two ends. The CDR3 totals 14 residues. From germline, CDR1 is MDHEN and CDR2 SYDVKM. The CDR3 sequence is CASRPAGIPYEQYF. The CDR3 DNA reads TGTGCCAGCAGACCCGCGGGAATCCCGTACGAGCAGTACTTC. The whole variable domain, filled in from reference TRBV28 and TRBJ2-7, reads DVKVTQSSRYLVKRTGEKVFLECVQDMDHENMFWYRQDPGLGLRLIYFSYDVKMKEKGDIPEGYSVSREKKERFSLILESASTNQTSMYLCASRPAGIPYEQYFGPGTRLTVT.

The J gene is TRBJ1-1, the V gene TRBV7-9; 11 positions agree with TRBD1. Per the germline V gene, CDR1 is SEHNR and CDR2 is FQNEAQ (reference sequence). The CDR3 consists of 15 residues. The J segment lost 5 bases and the V segment lost 1 base, leaving 3 bases of the junction unmatched. CDR3 nucleotide sequence: TGTGCCAGCAGCTTAGTCGGACAGGGGGCAACTGAAGCTTTCTTT. Translating it yields CASSLVGQGATEAFF. The entire variable domain, with the rest obtained from reference TRBV7-9 and TRBJ1-1, is as follows: DTGVSQNPRHKITKRGQNVTFRCDPISEHNRLYWYRQTLGQGPEFLTYFQNEAQLEKSRLLSDRFSAERPKGSFSTLEIQRTEQGDSAMYLCASSLVGQGATEAFFGQGTRLTVV.

This clone was seen just once. V is TRBV11-2 and J is TRBJ1-1; D is uncertain. V was clipped by 1 base and J by 5 bases, with 11 bases between them. CDR1 SGHAT and CDR2 FQNNGV come from the germline V gene. The CDR3 extends over 14 amino acids. CDR3 loop: CASSLGGSQTEAFF. CDR3 DNA: TGTGCCAGCAGCTTAGGAGGTAGTCAAACTGAAGCTTTCTTT.